The sequence of this TCR beta chain was determined in a study of monozygotic twins with inflammatory bowel disease. Germline V gene data show CDR1 as SGHVS and CDR2 as FQNEAQ. CDR3 length equals 14 residues. TCRdb processed the 5' RACE reads again and assigns one entry to each CDR3 protein, with no DNA. The specimen's table records more than 300,000 distinct CDR3 sequences. To note about this clonotype: The antigen is undetermined.

Notes on the study in general: Separate T cell subtypes could not be resolved from one another. Fewer shared clonotypes with others were found in IBD patients than in healthy twins, especially with disease activity.

The J gene is TRBJ1-1, the V gene TRBV7-8. The sequenced sample consisted of blood. This clonotype originated in a human donor with ulcerative colitis or Crohn's disease, or a healthy co-twin of an affected twin (not recorded which). CDR3 in amino acids: CASSARVAVAEAFF.